The next 20 T cell receptor beta chains were all read from a single sample in a study of blood T cell repertoires in COVID-19. Using immunoSEQ multiplex PCR, the repertoire was profiled, and TCRdb retains in-frame clones only, with some absent. The table shows 200,000 to 300,000 clones, with over 70% occurring only once. The sample comprised PBMCs or T cells enriched from blood (not recorded which). All receptors derive from a woman aged 40 to 50 who had been exposed to COVID-19.

The J gene is TRBJ1-5, the V gene TRBV27; TRBD1 matches at 9 bases. CDR1 is MNHEY and CDR2 is SMNVEV in the germline V gene (reference sequence). The CDR3 contains 15 residues. The V gene end was trimmed by 4 bases and the J gene end by 6 bases; junction bases not matched to a gene: 7. CDR3 DNA sequence: TGTGCCAGCAGTTCATCCACAGGGGGCCTTCAGCCCCAGCATTTT. It is translated as CASSSSTGGLQPQHF.

The chain recombines TRBV11-1 with TRBJ1-1; D is possibly TRBD1 (5 bases). This CDR3 contains 14 residues. The V end lost 6 bases, the J end lost 4 bases, and 15 bases lay between the germline ends. CDR1 SGHAT and CDR2 FQDESV come from the germline V gene (reference sequence). CDR3 sequence reads: CASRLPGWGTEAFF. In nucleotides, the CDR3 is TGTGCCAGCAGGCTGCCAGGGTGGGGCACTGAAGCTTTCTTT.

This clone has just one count. The V call is TRBV19, the J call TRBJ1-1; 9 nucleotides match TRBD1. V was pared by 5 bases and J by 2 bases, with 9 bases of the junction left unmatched. The CDR3 loop spans 16 amino acids. CDR1 is LNHDA and CDR2 is SQIVND in the germline V gene (reference sequence). The CDR3 region is CASSPYLGQGNTEAFF. The CDR3 nucleotides read TGTGCCAGTAGTCCCTATTTGGGACAGGGAAACACTGAAGCTTTCTTT.

V and J are TRBV6-1 and TRBJ1-5, with D perhaps TRBD1 (6 bases). The CDR3 runs 14 residues. Germline V gene sequence: CDR1 MNHNS, CDR2 SASEGT. The V end lost 2 bases, the J end lost 7 bases, and 12 bases lay between the germline ends. For the CDR3, the DNA is TGTGCCAGCAGTGAATGGGGGGGCAGACAGCCCCAGCATTTT. It is translated as CASSEWGGRQPQHF.

V gene TRBV28 combines with J gene TRBJ1-3; D ambiguous. The V end lost 7 bases, the J end lost 0 bases, and 7 bases lay between the germline ends. The length of the CDR3 is 13 residues. Germline CDR1 and CDR2: MDHEN and SYDVKM. CDR3 DNA sequence: TGTGCCAGCACCCTCCGCTCTGGAAACACCATATATTTT. It encodes CASTLRSGNTIYF. Combining the CDR3 with reference TRBV28 and TRBJ1-3 gives the whole variable domain DVKVTQSSRYLVKRTGEKVFLECVQDMDHENMFWYRQDPGLGLRLIYFSYDVKMKEKGDIPEGYSVSREKKERFSLILESASTNQTSMYLCASTLRSGNTIYFGEGSWLTVV.

V usage is TRBV27 and J usage is TRBJ2-7, with unresolved D. Trimming removed 6 bases from V and 1 base from J, with 10 bases in between. Looked up from germline, CDR1 is MNHEY and CDR2 is SMNVEV (reference sequence). This CDR3 spans 13 amino acids. CDR3 DNA: TGTGCCAGCAGGGCGGCCCGATCCTACGAGCAGTACTTC. Residues: CASRAARSYEQYF.

The chain is built from TRBV28 and TRBJ1-2, with unresolved D. CDR1 MDHEN and CDR2 SYDVKM come from the germline V gene. Between the trimmed V and J ends, which lost 3 bases and 2 bases, there was a span of 7 bases. The CDR3 loop spans 13 amino acids. CDR3: CASSFISNYGYTF. For the CDR3, the DNA is TGTGCCAGCAGTTTTATAAGCAACTATGGCTACACCTTC.

The gene calls are TRBV7-2 and TRBJ1-2; no definite D call. The germline gives CDR1 SGHTA, CDR2 FQGNSA. With 4 bases removed from V and 8 bases from J, the gap between germline ends came to 14 bases. The CDR3 length is 13 residues. The CDR3: CASSSHLLRGYTF. The CDR3 nucleotides are TGTGCCAGCAGCTCCCATCTACTAAGGGGCTACACCTTC.

The V gene is TRBV10-3, the J gene TRBJ1-3; D call uncertain. The CDR3 consists of 16 residues. Trimming cost V 4 bases and J 0 bases, with 13 bases left between them. In germline, CDR1 is ENHRY, CDR2 SYGVKD. The CDR3 spells CAISVAPFFSGNTIYF. The DNA for the CDR3 is TGTGCCATCAGTGTAGCGCCATTTTTCTCTGGAAACACCATATATTTT.

This clone was counted a single time. This chain links TRBV19 with TRBJ2-2; tentatively, D is TRBD1 (5 bases). Trimming cost V 5 bases and J 1 base, with 8 bases left between them. The CDR3 extends over 14 amino acids. Germline CDR1 reads LNHDA; CDR2 reads SQIVND (reference sequence). For the CDR3, the DNA is TGTGCCAGTAGTTCCCAGGGGAACACCGGGGAGCTGTTTTTT. It codes for CASSSQGNTGELFF.

Remarks on this clone: The same CDR3 arises from other DNA sequences in this sample as well. The CDR3 loop reads CASSQAPGGSYGYTF. DNA of the CDR3: TGTGCCAGCAGCCAAGCCCCAGGAGGGTCATATGGCTACACCTTC. The V gene is TRBV4-2, the J gene TRBJ1-2; D unclear. Looked up from germline, CDR1 is LGHNA and CDR2 is YNFKEQ. CDR3 length: 15 residues. V was shortened by 1 base and J by 5 bases, with 14 bases between the two germline ends.

The J gene is TRBJ1-5, the V gene TRBV12-3 or TRBV12-4; D is uncertain. Trimming removed 5 bases at V and 8 bases at J, with 10 bases between. The CDR3 sequence is 12 residues long. The CDR3 DNA sequence: TGTGCCAGCAGTCCCCAGGAAGAGCCCCAGCATTTT. Its translation: CASSPQEEPQHF.

This CDR3 reads CAWSLAGAHEQYF. CDR3 DNA: TGTGCCTGGAGCCTAGCGGGGGCCCACGAGCAGTACTTC. The chain couples TRBV30 to TRBJ2-7; 10 nucleotides line up with TRBD2. Germline assignment: CDR1 GTSNPN and CDR2 SVGIG (reference sequence). CDR3 length equals 13 residues. V gave up 3 bases and J gave up 5 bases; unmatched junction bases: 4.

Points on this clone: A read error may produce the germline difference seen at one junction end. This chain uses TRBV5-1 with TRBJ2-2; 8 positions agree with TRBD2. Per germline, CDR1 SGHRS and CDR2 YFSETQ. The CDR3 has 17 amino acids. As DNA, the CDR3 is TGTGCCAGCAGCTTGGCCAGTAGCGGGGCAAACACCGGGGAGCTGTTTTTT. Its protein product is CASSLASSGANTGELFF.

The chain links TRBV7-2 to TRBJ2-3; no definite D call. The CDR3 has 14 amino acids. Germline V gene lookup returns CDR1 SGHTA and CDR2 FQGNSA. The V gene lost 9 bases and the J gene lost 2 bases, with 15 bases spanning the gap. The CDR3 bases are TGTGCCAGTGAAAGAAGCTATTCCACAGATACGCAGTATTTT. Its protein is CASERSYSTDTQYF.

The chain carries TRBV7-6 and TRBJ2-1, with TRBD1 matching 7 bases. CDR1 and CDR2 (germline): SGHVS, FNYEAQ. The CDR3 loop spans 13 amino acids. V dropped 5 bases and J dropped 9; count of bases not matched to a gene: 7. The CDR3 nucleotides read TGTGCCAGCAGCCCAGACAGGGTCGGTGAGCAGTTCTTC. Encoded protein: CASSPDRVGEQFF.

CDR3 amino acids: CASSLIGDKYNSPLHF. CDR3 nucleotides: TGTGCCAGCAGTTTAATCGGTGACAAGTATAATTCACCCCTCCACTTT. V gene TRBV28 combines with J gene TRBJ1-6; no firm D call. This CDR3 is built from 16 residues. Germline V lookup: CDR1 MDHEN, CDR2 SYDVKM. V was pared by 2 bases and J by 4 bases, with 12 bases between.

The rearrangement joins TRBV20-1 to TRBJ2-1, with D hard to call. With 3 bases removed from V and 7 bases from J, the gap between germline ends came to 13 bases. CDR1 and CDR2 from the germline V gene are DFQATT and SNEGSKA (reference sequence). The length of the CDR3 is 13 residues. For the CDR3, the DNA is TGCAGTGCTAGTAGCCTTCGATCAAATGAGCAGTTCTTC. Its translation: CSASSLRSNEQFF.

This clone was observed once. The chain recombines TRBV2 with TRBJ1-5; the D is unclear. The CDR3 is made up of 13 amino acids. Trimming stripped 5 bases from V and 3 bases from J, with 8 bases between. Germline assignment: CDR1 SNHLY and CDR2 FYNNEI. The CDR3 sequence: CASSRRVNQPQHF. The CDR3 region has the DNA TGTGCCAGCAGTCGACGGGTCAATCAGCCCCAGCATTTT.

The rearrangement links TRBV7-9 to TRBJ1-5; TRBD1 agrees at 10 bases. Trimming removed 3 bases from V and 8 bases from J; junction bases left unmatched: 7. The CDR3 spans 15 residues. From germline, CDR1 is SEHNR and CDR2 FQNEAQ (reference sequence). The CDR3 DNA follows: TGTGCCAGCAGCTTTGGACAGGGGGGATGGGAGCCCCAGCATTTT. It yields the protein CASSFGQGGWEPQHF.